This is a list of T cell receptor beta chains from one sample in a study of Ad26.COV2.S vaccination and SARS-CoV-2 variants. Some clones are missing from TCRdb's copy, which holds only in-frame ones; the method was immunoSEQ multiplex PCR. The data show approximately 450,000 clones, roughly 90% seen once. The material sequenced was peripheral blood, taken in a trial of Ad26.COV2.S vaccine versus placebo. All receptors come from a person between 18 and 59 years old who received the Ad26.COV2.S COVID-19 vaccine or a placebo. The CDR3 runs from the conserved cysteine through the conserved F or W. The order of the fields is V gene, clone size, D gene, J gene, CDR3 DNA, CDR3 protein. The D gene is left open where the match is weak. A row's size may be missing; if present it is once, few, many or a size class.

>TRBV5-5|few|-|TRBJ1-2
TGTGCCAGCAGCTTGAAAGCGGGGTCGGGGTCGCGTGGCTACACCTTC
CASSLKAGSGSRGYTF
>TRBV28|-|-|TRBJ1-6
TGTGCCAGCAGTATGACCGGGAACCAATATAATTCACCCCTCCACTTT
CASSMTGNQYNSPLHF
>TRBV6-6|-|-|TRBJ2-3
TGTGCCAGCAGTTCCCTTAGCGGCTACCAGGCAGATACGCAGTATTTT
CASSSLSGYQADTQYF
>TRBV25-1|-|TRBD2|TRBJ2-7
TGTGCCAGCAGGGGACTAGCGGTACCCTACGAGCAGTACTTC
CASRGLAVPYEQYF
>TRBV29-1|-|TRBD2|TRBJ2-5
TGCAGCGTCCTTCTAGCGGGAGAACAAGAGACCCAGTACTTC
CSVLLAGEQETQYF
>TRBV10-3|-|TRBD1|TRBJ1-1
TGTGCCATAAAAGAGACAGGGACGAACACTGAAGCTTTCTTT
CAIKETGTNTEAFF
>TRBV30|-|TRBD1|TRBJ1-4
TGTGCCTGGAGTCGTGAAGCCGGGACAGGGATGGAAAAACTGTTTTTT
CAWSREAGTGMEKLFF
>TRBV9|-|TRBD1|TRBJ2-3
TGTGCCAGCACCCCGAGGGGACAGCTCACAGATACGCAGTATTTT
CASTPRGQLTDTQYF
>TRBV2|once|TRBD2|TRBJ2-3
TGTGCCAGCAACGCGGGACTAGCGGGTTCCGATACGCAGTATTTT
CASNAGLAGSDTQYF
>TRBV2|-|-|TRBJ1-5
TGTGCCAGCAACGGGGGGCGAGGGCAGCCCCAGCATTTT
CASNGGRGQPQHF
>TRBV18|-|-|TRBJ2-1
TGTGCCAGCTCACCAGGGGGGGCTGGTCGTCGGAATGAGCAGTTCTTC
CASSPGGAGRRNEQFF
>TRBV4-3|-|-|TRBJ1-1
TGCGCCAGCAGCTACTTACAGGGCGGTACTGAAGCTTTCTTT
CASSYLQGGTEAFF
>TRBV28|-|-|TRBJ2-2
TGTGCCAGCAGCCGCGGGACAGCGAACACCGGGGAGCTGTTTTTT
CASSRGTANTGELFF
>TRBV18|-|TRBD1|TRBJ2-7
TGTGCCAGCTCTCCACCGGGACAGGGGGTCTACGAGCAGTACTTC
CASSPPGQGVYEQYF
>TRBV13|-|TRBD2|TRBJ2-1
TGTGCCAGCAGCTTAGGTGGCGGGAGGGGGAATGAGCAGTTCTTC
CASSLGGGRGNEQFF
>TRBV30|once|TRBD1|TRBJ1-2
TGTGCCTGGAGAGGGGGACAGACGGGCTACACCTTC
CAWRGGQTGYTF
>TRBV18|-|TRBD2|TRBJ2-1
TGTGCCAGCTCACCCTTGACCGGGACTAGCGGGAAATCGAGGTGGAATGAGCAGTTCTTC
CASSPLTGTSGKSRWNEQFF
>TRBV7-2|-|-|TRBJ1-5
TGTGCCAGCAGCCCCTTGGGACGGCTCAATCAGCCCCAGCATTTT
CASSPLGRLNQPQHF